This TCR beta chain was captured in a study of T cells in Graves' hyperthyroidism and ophthalmopathy. Findings and caveats of the study: Most thyroid-expanded clonotypes above 0.001 were also found in blood. For ophthalmopathy, model prediction preceded onset by a median around six months.

This clonotype showed up many times. Its antigen remains unidentified. V was trimmed by 8 bases and J by 2 bases, leaving 23 bases between them. The germline V gene has CDR1 MNHEY and CDR2 SMNVEV (reference sequence). The CDR3 length is 17 residues. Amplification of TCR beta CDR3 regions was performed using RNA transcripts as template. The HTBI primer set drove a first-round RT-PCR of the TCR CDR3. One entry per CDR3 protein results from TCRdb running MiXCR on the multiplex PCR reads. The table includes some 760,000 distinct CDR3 sequences, 11% to 15% detected once. Newly diagnosed hyperthyroidism, duration under 2 months, in patients aged 18 to 65. Patients having uncontrolled infection, another autoimmune disease, pregnancy or lactation were not included.

The rearrangement links TRBV27 to TRBJ2-3; a weak D match, TRBD1 (6 bases). The sequenced material came from blood. The sequence derives from a woman under 30 with Graves' hyperthyroidism. In DNA, the CDR3 is TGTGCCAGCGGAAAACAGGGTTCCTTAATCACCACAGATACGCAGTATTTT. Its translation is CASGKQGSLITTDTQYF.